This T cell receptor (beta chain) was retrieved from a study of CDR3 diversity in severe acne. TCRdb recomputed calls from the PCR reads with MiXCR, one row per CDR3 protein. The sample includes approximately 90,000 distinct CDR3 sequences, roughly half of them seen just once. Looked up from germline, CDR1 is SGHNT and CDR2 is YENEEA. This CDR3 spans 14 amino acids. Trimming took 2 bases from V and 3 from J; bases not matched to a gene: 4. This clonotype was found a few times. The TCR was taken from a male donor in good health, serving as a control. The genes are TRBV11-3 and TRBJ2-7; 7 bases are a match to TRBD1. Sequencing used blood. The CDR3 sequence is CASSLSRQGYEQYF. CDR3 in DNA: TGTGCCAGCAGCTTAAGTCGACAGGGCTACGAGCAGTACTTC. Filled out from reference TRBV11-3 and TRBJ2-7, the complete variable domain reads EAGVVQSPRYKIIEKKQPVAFWCNPISGHNTLYWYLQNLGQGPELLIRYENEEAVDDSQLPKDRFSAERLKGVDSTLKIQPAELGDSAVYLCASSLSRQGYEQYFGPGTRLTVT.